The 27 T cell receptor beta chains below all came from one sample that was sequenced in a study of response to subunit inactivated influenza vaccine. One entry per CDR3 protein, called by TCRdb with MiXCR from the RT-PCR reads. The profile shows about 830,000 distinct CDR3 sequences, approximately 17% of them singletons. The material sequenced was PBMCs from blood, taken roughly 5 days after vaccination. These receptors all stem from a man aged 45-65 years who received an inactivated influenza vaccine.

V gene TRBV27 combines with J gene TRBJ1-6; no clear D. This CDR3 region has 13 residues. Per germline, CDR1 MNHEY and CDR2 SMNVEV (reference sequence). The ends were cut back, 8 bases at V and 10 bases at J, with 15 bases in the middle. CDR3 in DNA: TGTGCCAGCGGCCCCCAAAGCTGGTCACCCCTCCACTTT. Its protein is CASGPQSWSPLHF.

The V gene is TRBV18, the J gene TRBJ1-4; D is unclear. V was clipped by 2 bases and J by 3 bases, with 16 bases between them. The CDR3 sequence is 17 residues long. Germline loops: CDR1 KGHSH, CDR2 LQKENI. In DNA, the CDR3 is TGTGCCAGCTCACCATCCCTTTTGGAGGGTCCTAATGAAAAACTGTTTTTT. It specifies CASSPSLLEGPNEKLFF.

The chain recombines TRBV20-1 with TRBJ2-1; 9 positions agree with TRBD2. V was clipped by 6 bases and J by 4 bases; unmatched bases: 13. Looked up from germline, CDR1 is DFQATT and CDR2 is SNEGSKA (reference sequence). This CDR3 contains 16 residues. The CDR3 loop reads CSARLGEREVYNEQFF. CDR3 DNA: TGCAGTGCCCGCCTGGGGGAGCGGGAGGTGTACAATGAGCAGTTCTTC.

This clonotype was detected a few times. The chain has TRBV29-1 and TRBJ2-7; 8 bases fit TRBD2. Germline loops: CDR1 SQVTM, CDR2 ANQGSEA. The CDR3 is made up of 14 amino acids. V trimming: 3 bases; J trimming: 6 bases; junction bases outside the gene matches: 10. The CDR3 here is CSVDRGGLESEQYF. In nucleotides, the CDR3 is TGCAGCGTTGACCGGGGGGGCCTTGAGAGCGAGCAGTACTTC.

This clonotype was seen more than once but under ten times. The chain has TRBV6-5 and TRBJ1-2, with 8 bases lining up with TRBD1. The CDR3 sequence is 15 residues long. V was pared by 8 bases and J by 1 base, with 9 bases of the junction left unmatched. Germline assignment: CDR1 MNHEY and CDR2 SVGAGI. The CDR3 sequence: CASATRTGYNYGYTF. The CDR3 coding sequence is TGTGCCAGCGCTACTCGGACAGGGTATAACTATGGCTACACCTTC.

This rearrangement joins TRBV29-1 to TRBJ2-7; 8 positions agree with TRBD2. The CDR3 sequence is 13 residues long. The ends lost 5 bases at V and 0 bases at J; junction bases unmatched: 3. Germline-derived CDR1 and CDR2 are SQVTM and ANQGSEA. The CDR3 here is CSVPGGSSYEQYF. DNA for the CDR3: TGCAGCGTTCCGGGGGGGAGCTCCTACGAGCAGTACTTC.

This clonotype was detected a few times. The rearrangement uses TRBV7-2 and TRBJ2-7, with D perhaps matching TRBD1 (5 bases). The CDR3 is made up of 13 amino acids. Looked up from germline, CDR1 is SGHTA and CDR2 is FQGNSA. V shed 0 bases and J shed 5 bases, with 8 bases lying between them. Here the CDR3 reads CASSLASRDEQYF. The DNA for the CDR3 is TGTGCCAGCAGCTTAGCCTCCAGGGACGAGCAGTACTTC.

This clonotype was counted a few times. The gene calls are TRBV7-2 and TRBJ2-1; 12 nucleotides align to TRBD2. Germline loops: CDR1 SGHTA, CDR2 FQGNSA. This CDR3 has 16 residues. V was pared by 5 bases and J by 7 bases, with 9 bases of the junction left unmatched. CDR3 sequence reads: CASSILLAGGQNEQFF. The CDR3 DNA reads TGTGCCAGCAGCATCCTTCTAGCGGGGGGGCAAAATGAGCAGTTCTTC. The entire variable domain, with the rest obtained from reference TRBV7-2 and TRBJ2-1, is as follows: GAGVSQSPSNKVTEKGKDVELRCDPISGHTALYWYRQSLGQGLEFLIYFQGNSAPDKSGLPSDRFSAERTGGSVSTLTIQRTQQEDSAVYLCASSILLAGGQNEQFFGPGTRLTVL.

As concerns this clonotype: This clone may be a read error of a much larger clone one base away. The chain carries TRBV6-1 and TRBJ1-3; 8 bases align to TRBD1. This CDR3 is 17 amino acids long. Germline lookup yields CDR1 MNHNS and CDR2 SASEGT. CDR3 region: CASRADRDRRVGNTKYF. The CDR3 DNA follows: TGTGCCAGCAGAGCAGACCGGGACAGGAGAGTTGGAAACACCAAATATTTT.

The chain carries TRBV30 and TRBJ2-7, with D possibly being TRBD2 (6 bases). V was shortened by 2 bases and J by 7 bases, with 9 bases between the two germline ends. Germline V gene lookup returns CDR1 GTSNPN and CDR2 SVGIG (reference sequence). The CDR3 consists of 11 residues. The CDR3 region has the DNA TGTGCCTGGAGTCTACGGGGGGAGCAGTACTTC. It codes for CAWSLRGEQYF. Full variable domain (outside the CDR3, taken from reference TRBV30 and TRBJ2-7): SQTIHQWPATLVQPVGSPLSLECTVEGTSNPNLYWYRQAAGRGLQLLFYSVGIGQISSEVPQNLSASRPQDRQFILSSKKLLLSDSGFYLCAWSLRGEQYFGPGTRLTVT.

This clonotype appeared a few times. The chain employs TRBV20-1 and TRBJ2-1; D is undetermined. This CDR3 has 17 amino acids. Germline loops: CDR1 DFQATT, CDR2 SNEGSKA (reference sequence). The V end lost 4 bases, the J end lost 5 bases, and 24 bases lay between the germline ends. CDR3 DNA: TGCAGTGCTAAAAGATTGAGTGGTGGGCGAGACAACAATGAGCAGTTCTTC. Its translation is CSAKRLSGGRDNNEQFF.

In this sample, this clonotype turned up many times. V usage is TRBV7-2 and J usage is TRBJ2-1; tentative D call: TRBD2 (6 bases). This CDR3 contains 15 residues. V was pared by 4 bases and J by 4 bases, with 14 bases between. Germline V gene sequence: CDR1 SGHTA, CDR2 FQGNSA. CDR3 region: CASSSGLGTYNEQFF. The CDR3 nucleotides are TGTGCCAGCAGCTCCGGACTGGGGACTTACAATGAGCAGTTCTTC.

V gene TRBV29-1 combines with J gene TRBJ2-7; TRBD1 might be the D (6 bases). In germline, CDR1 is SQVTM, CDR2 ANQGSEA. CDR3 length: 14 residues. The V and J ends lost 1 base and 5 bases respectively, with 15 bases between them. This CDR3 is CSVEGRQGMDEQYF. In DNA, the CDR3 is TGCAGCGTTGAAGGTCGGCAGGGGATGGACGAGCAGTACTTC.

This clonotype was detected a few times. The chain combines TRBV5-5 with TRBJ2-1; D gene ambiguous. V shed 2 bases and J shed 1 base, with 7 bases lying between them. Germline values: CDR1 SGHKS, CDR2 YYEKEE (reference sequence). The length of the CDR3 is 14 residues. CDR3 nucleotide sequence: TGTGCCAGCAGCTTTATCAGGTCCTACAATGAGCAGTTCTTC. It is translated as CASSFIRSYNEQFF.

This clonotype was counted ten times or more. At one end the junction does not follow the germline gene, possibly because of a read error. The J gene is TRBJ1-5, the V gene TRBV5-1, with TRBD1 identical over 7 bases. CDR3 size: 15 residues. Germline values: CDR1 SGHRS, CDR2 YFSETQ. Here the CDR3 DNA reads TGTGCCAGCAGCCCCGGGACAGTAAGCAATCAGCCCCAGCATTTT. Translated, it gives CASSPGTVSNQPQHF. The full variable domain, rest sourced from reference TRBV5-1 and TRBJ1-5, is KAGVTQTPRYLIKTRGQQVTLSCSPISGHRSVSWYQQTPGQGLQFLFEYFSETQRNKGNFPGRFSGRQFSNSRSEMNVSTLELGDSALYLCASSPGTVSNQPQHFGDGTRLSIL.

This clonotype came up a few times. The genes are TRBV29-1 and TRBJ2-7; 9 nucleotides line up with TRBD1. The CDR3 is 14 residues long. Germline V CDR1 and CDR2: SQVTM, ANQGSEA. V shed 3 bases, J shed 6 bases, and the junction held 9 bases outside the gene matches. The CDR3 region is CSVDGQGSRGEQYF. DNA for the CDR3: TGCAGCGTTGATGGACAGGGGTCGAGGGGCGAGCAGTACTTC.

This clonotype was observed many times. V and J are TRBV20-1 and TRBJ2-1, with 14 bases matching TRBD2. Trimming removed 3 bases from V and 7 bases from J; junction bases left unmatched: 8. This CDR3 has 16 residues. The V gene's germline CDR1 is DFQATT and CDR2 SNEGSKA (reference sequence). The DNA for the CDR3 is TGCAGTGCTAGGACTAGCGGGGGGGCCTTCGAAAATGAGCAGTTCTTC. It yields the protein CSARTSGGAFENEQFF.

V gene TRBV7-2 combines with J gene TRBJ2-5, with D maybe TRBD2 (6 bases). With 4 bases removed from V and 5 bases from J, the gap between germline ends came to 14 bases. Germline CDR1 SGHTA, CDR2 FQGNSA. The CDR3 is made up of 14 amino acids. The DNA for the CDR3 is TGTGCCAGCAGCTCAACCCGGGGGATCGAGACCCAGTACTTC. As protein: CASSSTRGIETQYF.

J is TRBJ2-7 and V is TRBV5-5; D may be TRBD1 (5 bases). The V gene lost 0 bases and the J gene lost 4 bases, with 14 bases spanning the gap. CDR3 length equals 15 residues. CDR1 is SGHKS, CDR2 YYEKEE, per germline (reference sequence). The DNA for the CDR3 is TGTGCCAGCAGCTTGGTGTCAGGGCTTTGGTACGAGCAGTACTTC. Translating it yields CASSLVSGLWYEQYF.

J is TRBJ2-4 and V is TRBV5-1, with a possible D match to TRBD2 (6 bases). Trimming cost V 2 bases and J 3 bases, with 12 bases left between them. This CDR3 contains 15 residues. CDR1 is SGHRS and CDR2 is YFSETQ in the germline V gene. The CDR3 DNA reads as TGCGCCAGCAGCTTAGGGACTTTCGACAAAAACATTCAGTACTTC. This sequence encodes CASSLGTFDKNIQYF.

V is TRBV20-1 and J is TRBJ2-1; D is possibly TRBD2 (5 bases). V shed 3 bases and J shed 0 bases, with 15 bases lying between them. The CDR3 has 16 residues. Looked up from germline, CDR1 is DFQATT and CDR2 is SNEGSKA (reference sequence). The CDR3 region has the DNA TGCAGTGCTAGGGACTCACGGGCGAGCTCCTACAATGAGCAGTTCTTC. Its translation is CSARDSRASSYNEQFF.

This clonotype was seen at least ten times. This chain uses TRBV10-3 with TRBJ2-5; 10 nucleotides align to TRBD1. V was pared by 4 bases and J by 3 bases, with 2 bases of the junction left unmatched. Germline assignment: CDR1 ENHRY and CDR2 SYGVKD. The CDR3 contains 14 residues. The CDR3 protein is CAISAGTGEETQYF. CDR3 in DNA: TGTGCCATCAGTGCCGGGACAGGGGAAGAGACCCAGTACTTC.

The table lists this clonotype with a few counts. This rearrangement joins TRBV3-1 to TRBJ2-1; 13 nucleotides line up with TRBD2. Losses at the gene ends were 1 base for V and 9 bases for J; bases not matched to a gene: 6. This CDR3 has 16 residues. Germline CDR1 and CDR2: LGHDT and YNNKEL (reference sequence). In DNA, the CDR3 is TGTGCCAGCAGCCAAGGGACTAGCGGGAGTGGGGGTGAGCAGTTCTTC. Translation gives CASSQGTSGSGGEQFF.

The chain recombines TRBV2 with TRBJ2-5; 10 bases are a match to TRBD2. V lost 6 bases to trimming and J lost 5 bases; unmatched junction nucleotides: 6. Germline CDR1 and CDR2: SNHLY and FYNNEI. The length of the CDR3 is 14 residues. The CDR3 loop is CASRGSGGYETQYF. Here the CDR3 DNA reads TGTGCCAGCAGGGGTAGCGGGGGGTATGAGACCCAGTACTTC.

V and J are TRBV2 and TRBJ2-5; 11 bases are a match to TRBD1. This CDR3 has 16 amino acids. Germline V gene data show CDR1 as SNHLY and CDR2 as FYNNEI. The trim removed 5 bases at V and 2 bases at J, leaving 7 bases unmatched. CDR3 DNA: TGTGCCAGCAGTAAAGGGACAGGGGGTCCTCAAGAGACCCAGTACTTC. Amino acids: CASSKGTGGPQETQYF.

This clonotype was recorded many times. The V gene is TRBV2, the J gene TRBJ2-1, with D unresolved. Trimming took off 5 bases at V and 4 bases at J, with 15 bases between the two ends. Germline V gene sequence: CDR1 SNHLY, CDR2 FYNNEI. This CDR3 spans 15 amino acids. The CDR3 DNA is TGTGCCAGCAGTCTATCTTATGGATCATACAATGAGCAGTTCTTC. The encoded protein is CASSLSYGSYNEQFF.

The CDR3 bases are TGCAGTGCTAGAGAGAGCGGGAGGGCCACGGGGGAGCTGTTTTTT. This gives the protein CSARESGRATGELFF. The V call is TRBV20-1, the J call TRBJ2-2, with 10 bases fitting TRBD2. Germline loops: CDR1 DFQATT, CDR2 SNEGSKA (reference sequence). V was pared by 0 bases and J by 8 bases, with 6 bases of the junction left unmatched. This CDR3 region has 15 residues.